The 10 T cell receptor beta chains given below trace back to one sample, sequenced in a study of T cell responses to AZD1222 COVID-19 vaccine. The table came from immunoSEQ multiplex PCR; TCRdb's copy has only in-frame clones and leaves some out. The sample holds around 130,000 clones, roughly 86% seen once. This material consisted of peripheral blood, taken 28 days after the second AZD1222 dose. The receptors were gathered from an adult who received the AZD1222 COVID-19 vaccine.

This clone has just a few counts. The CDR3 reads CASSISAATNEKLFF. The CDR3 DNA reads as TGTGCCAGTAGTATCTCCGCTGCAACTAATGAAAAACTGTTTTTT. The rearrangement links TRBV19 to TRBJ1-4; the D is unclear. V was clipped by 3 bases and J by 0 bases, with 8 bases between them. CDR3 length: 15 amino acids. Germline V lookup: CDR1 LNHDA, CDR2 SQIVND (reference sequence). Combining the CDR3 with reference TRBV19 and TRBJ1-4 gives the whole variable domain DGGITQSPKYLFRKEGQNVTLSCEQNLNHDAMYWYRQDPGQGLRLIYYSQIVNDFQKGDIAEGYSVSREKKESFPLTVTSAQKNPTAFYLCASSISAATNEKLFFGSGTQLSVL.

The chain links TRBV6-1 to TRBJ2-7; TRBD1 aligns across 7 bases. V lost 1 base, J lost 11 bases, and 8 bases stayed unmatched. The CDR3 loop spans 13 amino acids. Germline CDR1 MNHNS, CDR2 SASEGT. CDR3 protein: CASSEEGPGQKYF. CDR3 DNA: TGTGCCAGCAGTGAAGAGGGACCGGGACAGAAGTACTTC.

V usage is TRBV18 and J usage is TRBJ1-6; no firm D call. Per the germline V gene, CDR1 is KGHSH and CDR2 is LQKENI. Trimming took 2 bases from V and 10 from J, leaving 12 bases between them. This CDR3 is 14 amino acids long. CDR3 amino acids: CASSPEEGGSPLHF. In nucleotides, the CDR3 is TGTGCCAGCTCACCAGAGGAGGGAGGGTCACCCCTCCACTTT.

The V gene is TRBV2, the J gene TRBJ2-5; D might be TRBD2 (6 bases). This CDR3 is 13 amino acids long. The germline V gene encodes CDR1 SNHLY and CDR2 FYNNEI. With 8 bases removed from V and 5 bases from J, the gap between germline ends came to 15 bases. CDR3 loop: CASQPEGRETQYF. The CDR3 coding sequence is TGTGCCAGCCAACCCGAGGGGAGGGAGACCCAGTACTTC.

The chain employs TRBV6-5 and TRBJ2-6; no definite D call. The length of the CDR3 is 12 residues. Trimming cost V 6 bases and J 3 bases, with 3 bases left between them. In germline, CDR1 is MNHEY, CDR2 SVGAGI. DNA of the CDR3: TGTGCCAGCAGATTTGGGGCCAACGTCCTGACTTTC. This sequence encodes CASRFGANVLTF.

The gene calls are TRBV7-8 and TRBJ1-6; D possibly corresponds to TRBD1 (6 bases). V was trimmed by 5 bases and J by 0 bases, leaving 14 bases between them. Germline assignment: CDR1 SGHVS and CDR2 FQNEAQ. This CDR3 is built from 17 residues. The CDR3 spells CASSATGRSSYNSPLHF. Here the CDR3 DNA reads TGTGCCAGCAGCGCAACAGGGAGAAGCTCCTATAATTCACCCCTCCACTTT.

The V call is TRBV2, the J call TRBJ1-3; unclear D gene. Deletions cut 6 bases from V and 0 bases from J, with 15 bases between. Germline V gene data show CDR1 as SNHLY and CDR2 as FYNNEI. There are 16 residues in the CDR3. The CDR3 protein is CASRGNPAYSGNTIYF. Here the CDR3 DNA reads TGTGCCAGCAGGGGGAATCCGGCCTACTCTGGAAACACCATATATTTT.

As regards this clone: This CDR3 is also generated by other DNA sequences in the sample. This chain joins TRBV6-5 and TRBJ2-7; D gene unclear. V was clipped by 6 bases and J by 2 bases, with 5 bases between them. The CDR3 runs to 11 residues. CDR1 is MNHEY, CDR2 SVGAGI, per germline. CDR3 in DNA: TGTGCCAGCAGCCAGACCTACGAGCAGTACTTC. Translating gives CASSQTYEQYF.

This clone was found once. The chain links TRBV7-6 to TRBJ2-1, with D maybe TRBD2 (5 bases). The germline V and J ends were trimmed by 2 bases and 6 bases, with 14 bases remaining between them. The CDR3 length is 15 residues. The germline CDR1 and CDR2 sequences are SGHVS and FNYEAQ. The CDR3 DNA reads as TGTGCCAGCAGCTTAACAGACTCGGAGGTCAATGAGCAGTTCTTC. Encoded protein: CASSLTDSEVNEQFF.

The genes are TRBV30 and TRBJ2-1; D tentatively reads TRBD1 or TRBD2 (6 bases each). V was shortened by 5 bases and J by 6 bases, with 8 bases between the two germline ends. This CDR3 has 11 amino acids. CDR1 is GTSNPN and CDR2 is SVGIG in the germline V gene (reference sequence). The CDR3 region has the DNA TGTGCCTGGGGGGGGCTCAATGAGCAGTTCTTC. Its translation: CAWGGLNEQFF.